These 23 T cell receptor beta chains share one sample of origin, sequenced in a study of blood T cells in healthy people across ages. The second PCR ran roughly 7 to 12 cycles with a sample-barcoded 5' primer and J-beta primers. One entry per CDR3 protein results from TCRdb running MiXCR on the 5' RACE reads. The sample shows 650,000 to 800,000 distinct CDR3 sequences, approximately 48% of them seen only once. The sequencing sample was made of blood. The receptors stem from a man aged 55 to 70 in good health.

This clonotype was seen only a few times. The chain uses TRBV10-3 and TRBJ2-3, with TRBD2 matching over 8 bases. CDR1 ENHRY and CDR2 SYGVKD come from the germline V gene. The CDR3 consists of 13 residues. Trimming removed 5 bases from V and 6 bases from J; junction bases left unmatched: 4. In DNA form, the CDR3 reads TGTGCCATCAGTCCGACTAGCGTTGATACGCAGTATTTT. It translates to CAISPTSVDTQYF.

This clonotype was seen more than once but under ten times. The rearrangement uses TRBV6-2 or TRBV6-3 and TRBJ2-1; 10 bases are shared with TRBD2. V shed 7 bases and J 5 bases; nucleotides not matched to a gene: 5. CDR1 and CDR2 from the germline V gene are MNHEY and SVGEGT. The CDR3 covers 14 residues. The CDR3 DNA reads TGTGCCAGCATGGCTAGCGGGGGAGACAATGAGCAGTTCTTC. Translated, it gives CASMASGGDNEQFF.

The V call is TRBV6-6, the J call TRBJ2-5; 7 bases align to TRBD2. The CDR3 length is 14 residues. CDR1 MNHNY and CDR2 SVGAGI come from the germline V gene (reference sequence). The V gene end was trimmed by 6 bases and the J gene end by 2 bases; junction bases not matched to a gene: 6. The CDR3: CASRSSGGQETQYF. For the CDR3, the DNA is TGTGCCAGCAGGTCTTCCGGGGGGCAAGAGACCCAGTACTTC.

The chain couples TRBV6-5 to TRBJ2-7; the D is unclear. This CDR3 contains 13 residues. The V and J ends lost 8 bases and 0 bases respectively, with 11 bases between them. The germline V gene has CDR1 MNHEY and CDR2 SVGAGI. CDR3 coding DNA: TGTGCCAGCCGTCGGCCAACCTCCTACGAGCAGTACTTC. Protein: CASRRPTSYEQYF.

This clonotype was picked up many times. J is TRBJ2-7 and V is TRBV5-6; possibly TRBD1 or TRBD2 for D (5 bases each). Per germline, CDR1 SGHDT and CDR2 YYEEEE. The CDR3 has 15 amino acids. V gave up 2 bases and J gave up 1 base, with 13 bases separating them. The CDR3 sequence is CASSFIGGRSYEQYF. CDR3 coding DNA: TGTGCCAGCAGCTTTATTGGGGGACGGTCCTACGAGCAGTACTTC.

This clonotype was recorded a few times. The V gene is TRBV12-3 or TRBV12-4, the J gene TRBJ2-1, with D possibly matching TRBD1 (5 bases). V lost 3 bases and J lost 2, with 17 bases in between. This CDR3 has 17 residues. The CDR3 DNA is TGTGCCAGCAGTTTCGCTATCGACAGTAACACCTACAATGAGCAGTTCTTC. Translating it yields CASSFAIDSNTYNEQFF.

The chain has TRBV12-3 or TRBV12-4 and TRBJ2-5; the match to TRBD2 covers 13 bases. The CDR3 consists of 17 residues. Unmatched junction bases numbered 11, after V lost 5 bases and J lost 5 bases. The DNA for the CDR3 is TGTGCCAGCAGTCTCGGACTAGCGGGGGAGTCAGGGGAGACCCAGTACTTC. It translates to CASSLGLAGESGETQYF.

The chain employs TRBV20-1 and TRBJ1-1, with D tentatively TRBD1 (6 bases). Per germline, CDR1 DFQATT and CDR2 SNEGSKA (reference sequence). Trimming removed 1 base from V and 5 bases from J, with 14 bases in between. This CDR3 has 14 amino acids. The CDR3 nucleotides are TGCAGTGCTAGAGTTGAGGGGGTTGGGACTGAAGCTTTCTTT. This translates into CSARVEGVGTEAFF.

This chain links TRBV11-2 with TRBJ2-1; 9 bases are a match to TRBD2. The CDR3 contains 14 residues. V lost 3 bases and J lost 11; bases outside the gene matches: 8. Germline V gene sequence: CDR1 SGHAT, CDR2 FQNNGV. CDR3 nucleotides: TGTGCCAGCAGCTTTTATGAGACTAGCGGTAAGCAGTTCTTC. Translating gives CASSFYETSGKQFF. Full variable domain (outside the CDR3, taken from reference TRBV11-2 and TRBJ2-1): EAGVAQSPRYKIIEKRQSVAFWCNPISGHATLYWYQQILGQGPKLLIQFQNNGVVDDSQLPKDRFSAERLKGVDSTLKIQPAKLEDSAVYLCASSFYETSGKQFFGPGTRLTVL.

This clonotype was detected only a few times. The chain couples TRBV20-1 to TRBJ2-7; D gene uncertain. In germline, CDR1 is DFQATT, CDR2 SNEGSKA (reference sequence). The CDR3 is made up of 13 amino acids. V gave up 2 bases and J gave up 0 bases, with 8 bases separating them. The CDR3 protein is CSARWYSSYEQYF. Here the CDR3 DNA reads TGCAGTGCTAGATGGTACAGCTCCTACGAGCAGTACTTC.

V is TRBV5-1 and J is TRBJ1-2; D is uncertain. Per the germline V gene, CDR1 is SGHRS and CDR2 is YFSETQ. Trimming stripped 3 bases from V and 3 bases from J, with 6 bases between. The CDR3 has 12 amino acids. CDR3 nucleotides: TGCGCCAGCAGCTCGCAGGACTATGGCTACACCTTC. Protein product: CASSSQDYGYTF.

This chain links TRBV20-1 with TRBJ1-2; the D gene is possibly TRBD1 (6 bases). Germline V gives CDR1 DFQATT, CDR2 SNEGSKA (reference sequence). The CDR3 runs to 13 residues. V lost 3 bases and J 3 bases, leaving 11 bases between the germline ends. The CDR3 protein is CSASATGHYGYTF. CDR3 nucleotide sequence: TGCAGTGCTAGTGCAACAGGGCACTATGGCTACACCTTC.

V and J are TRBV29-1 and TRBJ2-5; D is unresolved. Germline CDR1 reads SQVTM; CDR2 reads ANQGSEA. CDR3 length: 12 amino acids. The V end was cut by 8 bases, the J end by 5 bases, with 15 bases between. CDR3 residues: CSSKVLQETQYF. The DNA for the CDR3 is TGCAGCTCGAAGGTACTTCAGGAGACCCAGTACTTC.

This clonotype showed up just a few times. This rearrangement joins TRBV30 to TRBJ2-7; either TRBD1 or TRBD2 may fit D (5 bases each). The ends were cut back, 1 base at V and 7 bases at J, with 14 bases in the middle. The CDR3 loop spans 13 amino acids. The germline V gene encodes CDR1 GTSNPN and CDR2 SVGIG (reference sequence). The CDR3: CAWSAPGLLEQYF. CDR3 coding DNA: TGTGCCTGGAGTGCCCCGGGGCTCTTGGAGCAGTACTTC.

To note about this clonotype: A much bigger clone sits one base away, suggesting this may be a read error. The chain combines TRBV25-1 with TRBJ2-5; no clear D gene. Matching the DNA end better, TRBJ2-1 makes the J call doubtful. Looked up from germline, CDR1 is MGHDK and CDR2 is SYGVNS. This CDR3 has 14 amino acids. Here the CDR3 reads CASSPWGTQETQFF. The CDR3 DNA reads TGTGCCAGCAGCCCGTGGGGAACCCAAGAGACCCAGTTCTTC.

In this sample, this clonotype turned up once. The J gene is TRBJ2-7, the V gene TRBV7-9; D remains unclear. The DNA matches TRBJ2-5 better at its end, which makes the J call doubtful. The V gene's germline CDR1 is SEHNR and CDR2 FQNEAQ (reference sequence). The CDR3 runs 13 residues. The CDR3 here is CASSFGPWETQYF. Written as DNA, the CDR3 is TGTGCCAGCAGCTTCGGACCTTGGGAGACCCAGTACTTC.

The chain is built from TRBV5-4 and TRBJ1-1; D is uncertain. The CDR3 extends over 15 amino acids. The ends were cut back, 4 bases at V and 0 bases at J, with 13 bases in the middle. From germline, CDR1 is SGHNT and CDR2 YYREEE (reference sequence). The CDR3 DNA reads TGTGCCAGCAGCGCGGCGGGATCAATGAACACTGAAGCTTTCTTT. Protein sequence: CASSAAGSMNTEAFF. Supplemented by reference TRBV5-4 and TRBJ1-1, the full variable domain reads ETGVTQSPTHLIKTRGQQVTLRCSSQSGHNTVSWYQQALGQGPQFIFQYYREEENGRGNFPPRFSGLQFPNYSSELNVNALELDDSALYLCASSAAGSMNTEAFFGQGTRLTVV.

The V gene is TRBV30, the J gene TRBJ2-1; D remains ambiguous. The assigned J gene may be wrong: the sequence end matches TRBJ2-7 better. Looked up from germline, CDR1 is GTSNPN and CDR2 is SVGIG (reference sequence). The length of the CDR3 is 12 residues. The CDR3 bases are TGTGCCTGGAGTTCTTCTCCTCCGGGGCAGTACTTC. Protein: CAWSSSPPGQYF.

The genes are TRBV20-1 and TRBJ1-5, with 10 bases fitting TRBD1. The CDR3 totals 15 residues. V was clipped by 0 bases and J by 7 bases; unmatched bases: 6. Germline V gene lookup returns CDR1 DFQATT and CDR2 SNEGSKA (reference sequence). The CDR3 is CSARDGTGVIQPQHF. CDR3 sequence (DNA): TGCAGTGCTAGAGATGGGACAGGGGTAATCCAGCCCCAGCATTTT.

This clonotype showed up just a few times. The chain has TRBV6-5 and TRBJ2-7, with 9 bases identical to TRBD1. Germline-derived CDR1 and CDR2 are MNHEY and SVGAGI. Losses at the gene ends were 5 bases for V and 3 bases for J; bases not matched to a gene: 8. The CDR3 contains 15 residues. The CDR3 protein is CASSDTRTGVYEQYF. DNA of the CDR3: TGTGCCAGCAGTGACACACGGACAGGGGTCTACGAGCAGTACTTC.

In its sample, this clonotype was seen a few times. The J gene is TRBJ2-3, the V gene TRBV29-1; TRBD1 matches at 10 bases. CDR1 SQVTM and CDR2 ANQGSEA come from the germline V gene. V dropped 8 bases and J dropped 1; count of bases not matched to a gene: 6. CDR3 size: 14 residues. CDR3 protein: CSYPGTGGTDTQYF. The CDR3 coding sequence is TGCAGCTATCCCGGGACAGGGGGCACAGATACGCAGTATTTT.

This sequence joins TRBV7-2 and TRBJ2-7; 13 bases map to TRBD2. The germline V gene has CDR1 SGHTA and CDR2 FQGNSA. The CDR3 covers 20 residues. Trimming at V came to 5 bases and at J to 7 bases, leaving 23 bases not matched to a gene. The CDR3 loop reads CASSRLVSTSGGHGINEQYF. The DNA for the CDR3 is TGTGCCAGCAGCCGATTAGTATCGACTAGCGGGGGGCACGGGATCAATGAGCAGTACTTC.

This clonotype has just a few counts. The J gene is TRBJ2-7, the V gene TRBV20-1, with D maybe TRBD1 (6 bases). The CDR3 contains 15 residues. Looked up from germline, CDR1 is DFQATT and CDR2 is SNEGSKA (reference sequence). V lost 5 bases to trimming and J lost 4 bases, with 21 bases between them. CDR3 amino acids: CSALRGPGPNYEQYF. DNA for the CDR3: TGCAGTGCTCTCAGGGGTCCGGGTCCCAATTACGAGCAGTACTTC.